The 6 T cell receptor beta chains reported below all come from one sample, sequenced in a study of T cell responses to AZD1222 COVID-19 vaccine. The data were produced by immunoSEQ multiplex PCR, yet TCRdb's version contains in-frame clones alone and is incomplete. The sample has more than 150,000 clones, just over 90% seen once. Sequencing used peripheral blood, obtained on day 0 of AZD1222 vaccination. Source of these receptors: an adult in good health.

Points on this clone: One junction end does not reproduce the germline sequence, and a read error may be involved. The rearrangement uses TRBV7-9 and TRBJ1-4; 9 nucleotides match TRBD1. The germline CDR1 and CDR2 sequences are SEHNR and FQNEAQ (reference sequence). The CDR3 is made up of 18 amino acids. CDR3 sequence reads: CASSLTPGQGRTSEKLFF. The CDR3 region has the DNA TGTGCCAGCAGCTTGACCCCGGGACAGGGTAGGACTAGTGAAAAACTGTTTTTT.

V and J are TRBV7-2 and TRBJ2-1, with D unclear. V lost 3 bases, J lost 10 bases, and 13 bases lay in between. CDR3 length equals 13 residues. Germline V gene data show CDR1 as SGHTA and CDR2 as FQGNSA. CDR3 residues: CASSLGWAREQFF. DNA for the CDR3: TGTGCCAGCAGCTTGGGTTGGGCGAGGGAGCAGTTCTTC. The whole variable domain, remainder taken from reference TRBV7-2 and TRBJ2-1, is GAGVSQSPSNKVTEKGKDVELRCDPISGHTALYWYRQSLGQGLEFLIYFQGNSAPDKSGLPSDRFSAERTGGSVSTLTIQRTQQEDSAVYLCASSLGWAREQFFGPGTRLTVL.

CDR3 residues: CASSQVRAGSGYTF. CDR3 DNA sequence: TGTGCCAGCAGCCAAGTCAGGGCCGGCAGTGGCTACACCTTC. This rearrangement joins TRBV3-1 (or the pseudogene TRBV3-2) to TRBJ1-2; a possible D gene is TRBD1 (5 bases). With 1 base removed from V and 7 bases from J, the gap between germline ends came to 13 bases. Germline CDR1 reads LGHDT; CDR2 reads YNNKEL (reference sequence). There are 14 residues in the CDR3.

The chain uses TRBV7-2 and TRBJ1-2; 9 bases align to TRBD1. Germline V gives CDR1 SGHTA, CDR2 FQGNSA. J was trimmed by 1 base and V by 5 bases; bases with no gene match: 2. The CDR3 covers 14 residues. As DNA, the CDR3 is TGTGCCAGCAGCCGGACAGGGGTTAACTATGGCTACACCTTC. Its protein is CASSRTGVNYGYTF.

This sequence joins TRBV2 and TRBJ2-1; unclear D gene. Germline V gene sequence: CDR1 SNHLY, CDR2 FYNNEI. V lost 9 bases and J lost 1, with 10 bases in between. The CDR3 is made up of 13 amino acids. The CDR3: CASLRNSYNEQFF. In DNA form, the CDR3 reads TGTGCCAGTCTAAGGAATTCCTACAATGAGCAGTTCTTC.

This clone was picked up a small number of times. The CDR3 loop is CASSTHWTSGATSTDTQYF. Here the CDR3 DNA reads TGTGCCAGCAGTACCCACTGGACTAGCGGGGCCACGAGCACAGATACGCAGTATTTT. The J gene is TRBJ2-3, the V gene TRBV28, with 12 nucleotides matching TRBD2. The germline V gene encodes CDR1 MDHEN and CDR2 SYDVKM. Trimming removed 5 bases from V and 0 bases from J; junction bases left unmatched: 12. The CDR3 has 19 amino acids.